This is a list of T cell receptor beta chains from one sample in a study of T-cell memory formation after mild COVID-19. Using its own MiXCR run on the 5' RACE reads, TCRdb lists one record per CDR3 protein. The sample lists about 400,000 distinct CDR3 sequences; 13% to 15% were seen once. The material sequenced was PBMCs or a T cell subset sorted from them (not recorded which). These receptors came from a man younger than 35 who had mild COVID-19 (a few samples of this study predate the infection). Cell type and time point are not known. The CDR3 runs from the conserved cysteine through the conserved F or W. A D gene is named only where the DNA matches it firmly. The size entry is marked missing in some rows and otherwise reads once, few, many or a size class.

size,D,J,V,CDR3,DNA
-,-,TRBJ2-2,TRBV7-6,CASSLALLTGELFF,TGTGCCAGCAGCTTAGCTCTGTTGACCGGGGAGCTGTTTTTT
-,TRBD1,TRBJ1-2,TRBV5-1,CASSPGQGRGGYTF,TGCGCCAGCAGTCCCGGACAGGGGAGGGGTGGCTACACCTTC
few,-,TRBJ1-6,TRBV4-2,CASSQDVDSYSPLHF,TGTGCCAGCAGCCAAGATGTGGATTCTTATTCACCCCTCCACTTT
-,-,TRBJ2-1,TRBV6-1,CASSDLAGIDEQFF,TGTGCCAGCAGTGACCTGGCGGGGATCGATGAGCAGTTCTTC
few,TRBD1,TRBJ1-2,TRBV19,CASSIVPGQGSYGYTF,TGTGCCAGTAGTATCGTCCCGGGACAGGGGTCCTATGGCTACACCTTC
many,-,TRBJ2-2,TRBV24-1,CATSDRTGFAGELFF,TGTGCCACCAGTGATCGAACAGGCTTCGCCGGGGAGCTGTTTTTT
-,-,TRBJ2-1,TRBV7-9,CASSPKGGSYNEQFF,TGTGCCAGCAGCCCTAAGGGCGGCTCCTACAATGAGCAGTTCTTC
-,-,TRBJ1-2,TRBV5-1,CASSLSPAWGYTF,TGCGCCAGCAGCTTGTCCCCCGCATGGGGCTACACCTTC
many,TRBD2,TRBJ2-3,TRBV7-2,CASSLVLAGGPRDTQYF,TGTGCCAGCAGCTTAGTTCTAGCGGGGGGGCCGAGGGATACGCAGTATTTT
many,-,TRBJ2-5,TRBV5-6,CASSLPGSGGETQYF,TGTGCCAGCAGCTTGCCCGGGTCAGGCGGCGAGACCCAGTACTTC
many,-,TRBJ2-7,TRBV5-1,CASSRDRPYEQYF,TGCGCCAGCAGCCGTGACAGACCCTACGAGCAGTACTTC